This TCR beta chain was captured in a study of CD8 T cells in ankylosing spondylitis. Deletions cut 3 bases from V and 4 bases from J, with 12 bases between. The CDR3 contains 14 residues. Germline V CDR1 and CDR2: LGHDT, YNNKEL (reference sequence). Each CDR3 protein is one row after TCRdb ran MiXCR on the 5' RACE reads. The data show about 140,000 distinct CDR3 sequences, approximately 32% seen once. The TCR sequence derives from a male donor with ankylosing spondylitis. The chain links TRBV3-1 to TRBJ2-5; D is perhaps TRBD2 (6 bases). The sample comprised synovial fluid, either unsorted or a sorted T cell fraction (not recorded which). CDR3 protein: CASSHRLGAETQYF. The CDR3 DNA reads TGTGCCAGCAGCCACCGACTAGGGGCAGAGACCCAGTACTTC.